The text below deals with one T cell receptor (beta chain). This entry belongs to a study of blood T cell repertoires in COVID-19. J was trimmed by 4 bases and V by 3 bases; bases with no gene match: 8. Germline V gene sequence: CDR1 MGHDK, CDR2 SYGVNS. The CDR3 length is 16 residues. Authors' methods: The authors estimated nucleated cell counts from reference gene primer amplification. Data came from immunoSEQ multiplex PCR; TCRdb stores just in-frame clones and leaves some out. From that table come the V and J calls and clone size; the DNA was used to work out D and trimming. The sample lists 68,000 or so clones; approximately 92% were seen once.

The TCR originated in a man aged 50-60 years with acute or convalescent COVID-19. The sequencing sample was made of peripheral blood. The V gene is TRBV25-1, the J gene TRBJ1-4; 7 bases match TRBD1. The CDR3 nucleotides read TGTGCCAGCAGTGACTGGCAGGGGGGAAATAATGAAAAACTGTTTTTT. Translation: CASSDWQGGNNEKLFF. The full variable domain, in which reference TRBV25-1 and TRBJ1-4 provide the parts outside the CDR3, is EADIYQTPRYLVIGTGKKITLECSQTMGHDKMYWYQQDPGMELHLIHYSYGVNSTEKGDLSSESTVSRIRTEHFPLTLESARPSHTSQYLCASSDWQGGNNEKLFFGSGTQLSVL.